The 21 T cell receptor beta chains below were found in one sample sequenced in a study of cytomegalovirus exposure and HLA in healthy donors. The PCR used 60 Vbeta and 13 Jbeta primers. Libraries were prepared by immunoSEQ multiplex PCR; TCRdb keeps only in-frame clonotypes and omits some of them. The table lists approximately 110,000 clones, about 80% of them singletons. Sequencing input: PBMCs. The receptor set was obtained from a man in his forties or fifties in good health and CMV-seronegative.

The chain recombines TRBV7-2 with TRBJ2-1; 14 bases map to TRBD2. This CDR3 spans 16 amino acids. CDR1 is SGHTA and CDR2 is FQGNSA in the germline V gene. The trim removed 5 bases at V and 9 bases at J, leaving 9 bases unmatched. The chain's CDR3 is CASSPTSGGALTEQFF. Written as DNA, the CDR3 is TGTGCCAGCAGCCCGACTAGCGGGGGGGCCCTCACTGAGCAGTTCTTC.

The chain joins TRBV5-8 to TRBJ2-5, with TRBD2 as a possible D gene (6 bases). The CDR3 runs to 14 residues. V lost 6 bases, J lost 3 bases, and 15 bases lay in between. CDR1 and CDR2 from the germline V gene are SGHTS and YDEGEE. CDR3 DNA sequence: TGTGCCAGCATGGACTACGCGGATAAAGAGACCCAGTACTTC. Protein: CASMDYADKETQYF.

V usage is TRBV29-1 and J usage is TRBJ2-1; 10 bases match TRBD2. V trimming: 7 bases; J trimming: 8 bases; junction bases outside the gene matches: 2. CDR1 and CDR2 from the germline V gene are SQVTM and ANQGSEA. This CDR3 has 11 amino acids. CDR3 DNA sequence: TGCAGCGGGGGGACTAGCGATGAGCAGTTCTTC. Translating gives CSGGTSDEQFF.

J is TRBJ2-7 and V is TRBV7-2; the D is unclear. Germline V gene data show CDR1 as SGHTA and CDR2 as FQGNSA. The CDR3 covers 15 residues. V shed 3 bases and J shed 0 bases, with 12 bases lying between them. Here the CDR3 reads CASSFVDSSSYEQYF. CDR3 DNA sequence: TGTGCCAGCAGCTTCGTTGACTCGAGCTCCTACGAGCAGTACTTC. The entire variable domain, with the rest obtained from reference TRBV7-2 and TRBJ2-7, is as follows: GAGVSQSPSNKVTEKGKDVELRCDPISGHTALYWYRQSLGQGLEFLIYFQGNSAPDKSGLPSDRFSAERTGGSVSTLTIQRTQQEDSAVYLCASSFVDSSSYEQYFGPGTRLTVT.

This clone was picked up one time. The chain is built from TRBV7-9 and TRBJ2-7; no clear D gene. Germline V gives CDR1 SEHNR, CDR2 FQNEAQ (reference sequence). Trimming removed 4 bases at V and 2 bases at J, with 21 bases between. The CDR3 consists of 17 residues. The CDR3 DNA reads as TGTGCCAGCAGCTCATTAACGGGTGACCGTTTCCCCTACGAGCAGTACTTC. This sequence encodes CASSSLTGDRFPYEQYF.

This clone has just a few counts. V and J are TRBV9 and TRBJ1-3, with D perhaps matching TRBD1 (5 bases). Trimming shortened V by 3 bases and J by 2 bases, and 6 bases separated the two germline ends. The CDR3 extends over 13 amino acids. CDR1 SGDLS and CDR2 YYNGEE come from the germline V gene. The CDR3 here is CASSGQTGNTIYF. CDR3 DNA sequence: TGTGCCAGCAGCGGACAGACTGGAAACACCATATATTTT.

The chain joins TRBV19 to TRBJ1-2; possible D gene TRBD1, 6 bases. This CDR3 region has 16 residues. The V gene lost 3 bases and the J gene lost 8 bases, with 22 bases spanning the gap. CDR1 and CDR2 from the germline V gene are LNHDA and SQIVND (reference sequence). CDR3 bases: TGTGCCAGTAGTATCATGGGATCAGGGGCTGTCGGCGGCTACACCTTC. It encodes CASSIMGSGAVGGYTF.

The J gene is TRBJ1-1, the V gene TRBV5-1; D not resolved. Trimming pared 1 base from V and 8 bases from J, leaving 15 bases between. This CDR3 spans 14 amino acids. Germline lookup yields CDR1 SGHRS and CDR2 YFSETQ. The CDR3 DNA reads TGCGCCAGCAGCTTGATCCAGTCTCACCCAGAAGCTTTCTTT. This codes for CASSLIQSHPEAFF.

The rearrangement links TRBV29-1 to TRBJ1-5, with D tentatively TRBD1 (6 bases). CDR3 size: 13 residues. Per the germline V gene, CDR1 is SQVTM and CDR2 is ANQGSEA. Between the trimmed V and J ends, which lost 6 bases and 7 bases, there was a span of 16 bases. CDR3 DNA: TGCAGCGTGGTAGAGGACAGTGGCCAGCCCCAGCATTTT. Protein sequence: CSVVEDSGQPQHF.

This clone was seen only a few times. CDR3 amino acids: CASSTGQGLIYEQYF. CDR3 coding DNA: TGTGCCAGCAGCACCGGACAGGGCCTGATTTACGAGCAGTACTTC. This sequence joins TRBV5-4 and TRBJ2-7; 8 bases fit TRBD1. The CDR3 runs 15 residues. J lost 4 bases, V lost 4 bases, and 10 bases had no gene match. Germline-derived CDR1 and CDR2 are SGHNT and YYREEE (reference sequence).

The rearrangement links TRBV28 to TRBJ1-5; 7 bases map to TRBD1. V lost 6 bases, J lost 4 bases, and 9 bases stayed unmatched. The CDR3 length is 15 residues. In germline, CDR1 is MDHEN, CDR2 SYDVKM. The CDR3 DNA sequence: TGTGCCAGCAGCAAACTCCGGGACAGAAATCAGCCCCAGCATTTT. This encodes CASSKLRDRNQPQHF.

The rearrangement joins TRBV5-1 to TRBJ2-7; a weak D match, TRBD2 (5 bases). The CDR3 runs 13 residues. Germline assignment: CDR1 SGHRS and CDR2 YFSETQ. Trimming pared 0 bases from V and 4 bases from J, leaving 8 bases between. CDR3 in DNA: TGCGCCAGCAGCTTGGCGGGAAATTACGAGCAGTACTTC. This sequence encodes CASSLAGNYEQYF.

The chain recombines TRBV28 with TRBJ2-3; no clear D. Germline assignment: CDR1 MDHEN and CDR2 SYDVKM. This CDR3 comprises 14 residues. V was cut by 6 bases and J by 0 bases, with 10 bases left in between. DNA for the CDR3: TGTGCCAGCAGCCCACAAGATAGCACAGATACGCAGTATTTT. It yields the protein CASSPQDSTDTQYF.

CDR3 region: CASRNRAVNTEAFF. The CDR3 nucleotides are TGCGCCAGCAGAAACAGGGCCGTCAACACTGAAGCTTTCTTT. This rearrangement joins TRBV4-1 to TRBJ1-1; perhaps TRBD1 as D (6 bases). V was shortened by 6 bases and J by 2 bases, with 13 bases between the two germline ends. The CDR3 covers 14 residues. CDR1 and CDR2 (germline): MGHRA, YSYEKL.

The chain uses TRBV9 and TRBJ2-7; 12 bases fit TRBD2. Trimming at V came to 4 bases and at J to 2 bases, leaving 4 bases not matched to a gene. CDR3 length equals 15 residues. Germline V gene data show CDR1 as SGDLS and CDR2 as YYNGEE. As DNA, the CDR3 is TGTGCCAGCAGCCTGACTAGCGGGGGCACCTACGAGCAGTACTTC. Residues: CASSLTSGGTYEQYF.

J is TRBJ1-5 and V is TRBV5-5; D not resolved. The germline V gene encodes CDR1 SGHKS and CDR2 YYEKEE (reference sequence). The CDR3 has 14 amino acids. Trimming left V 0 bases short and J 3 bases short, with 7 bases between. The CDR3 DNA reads TGTGCCAGCAGCTTGGAACAGCTCAATCAGCCCCAGCATTTT. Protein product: CASSLEQLNQPQHF. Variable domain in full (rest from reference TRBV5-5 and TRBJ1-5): DAGVTQSPTHLIKTRGQQVTLRCSPISGHKSVSWYQQVLGQGPQFIFQYYEKEERGRGNFPDRFSARQFPNYSSELNVNALLLGDSALYLCASSLEQLNQPQHFGDGTRLSIL.

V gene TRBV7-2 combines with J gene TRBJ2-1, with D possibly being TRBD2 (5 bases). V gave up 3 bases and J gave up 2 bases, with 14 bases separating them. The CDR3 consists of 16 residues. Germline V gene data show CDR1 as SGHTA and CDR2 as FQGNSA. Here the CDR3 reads CASSFHAGETYNEQFF. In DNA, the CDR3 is TGTGCCAGCAGCTTCCATGCGGGTGAGACCTACAATGAGCAGTTCTTC.

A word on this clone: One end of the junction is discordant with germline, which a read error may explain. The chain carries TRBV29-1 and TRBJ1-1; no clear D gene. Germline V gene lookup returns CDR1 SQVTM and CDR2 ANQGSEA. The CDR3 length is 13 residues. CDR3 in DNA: TGCAGCGTTCAAGAAGGTGAGGGCACTGAAGCTTTCTTT. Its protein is CSVQEGEGTEAFF.

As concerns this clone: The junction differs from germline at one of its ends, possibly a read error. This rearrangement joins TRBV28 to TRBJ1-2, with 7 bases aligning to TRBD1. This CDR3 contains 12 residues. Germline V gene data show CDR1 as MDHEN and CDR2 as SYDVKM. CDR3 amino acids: CASSLSQQGSVF. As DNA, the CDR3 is TGTGCCAGCAGTCTTTCACAACAGGGGTCGGTCTTC.

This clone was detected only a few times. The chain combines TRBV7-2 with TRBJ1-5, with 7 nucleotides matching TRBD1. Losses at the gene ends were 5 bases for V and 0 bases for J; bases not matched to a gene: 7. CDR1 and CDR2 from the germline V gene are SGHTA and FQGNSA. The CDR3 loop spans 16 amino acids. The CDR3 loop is CASSQGQSDSNQPQHF. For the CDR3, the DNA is TGTGCCAGCAGCCAGGGACAGTCCGATAGCAATCAGCCCCAGCATTTT.

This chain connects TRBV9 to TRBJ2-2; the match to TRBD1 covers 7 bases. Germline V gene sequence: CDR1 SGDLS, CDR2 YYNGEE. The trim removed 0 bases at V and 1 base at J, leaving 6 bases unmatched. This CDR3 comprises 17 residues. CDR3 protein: CASSVESQGENTGELFF. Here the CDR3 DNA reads TGTGCCAGCAGCGTAGAGTCCCAGGGGGAGAACACCGGGGAGCTGTTTTTT.